A selection of T cell receptor beta chains follows, all from one sample in a study of blood T cell repertoires in COVID-19. Profiled with immunoSEQ multiplex PCR; TCRdb holds only in-frame clones, not every one. In the table there are 55,000 to 85,000 clones, roughly 80% of which are singletons. Sequenced sample: peripheral blood. These receptors were taken from a man between 60 and 75 years old with acute or convalescent COVID-19. CDR3s include the opening cysteine and the closing phenylalanine or tryptophan. D genes are given only for firm matches. A row's size may be missing; if present it is once, few, many or a size class.

cdr3_nt: TGTGCCAGCAGCGTAGGGAGCGGGGGGGCCGGAGAGACCCAGTACTTC
cdr3_aa: CASSVGSGGAGETQYF
d_call: TRBD2
j_call: TRBJ2-5
v_call: TRBV9
clone_size: -

cdr3_nt: TGTGCCAGCAGTAGCGTTGGCCTAGATACGCAGTATTTT
cdr3_aa: CASSSVGLDTQYF
d_call: -
j_call: TRBJ2-3
v_call: TRBV7-2
clone_size: -

cdr3_nt: TGCGCCAGCAGCCAAGAACGCCGGGACTACAACACCGGGGAGCTGTTTTTT
cdr3_aa: CASSQERRDYNTGELFF
d_call: TRBD2
j_call: TRBJ2-2
v_call: TRBV4-1
clone_size: -

cdr3_nt: TGTGCCAGTAGTCCCCGACTAGCAACAGCCAAAAACATTCAGTACTTC
cdr3_aa: CASSPRLATAKNIQYF
d_call: TRBD2
j_call: TRBJ2-4
v_call: TRBV19
clone_size: -

cdr3_nt: TGTGCCAGCAGCCTGGGACTAGCGGGAGCAGATACGCAGTATTTT
cdr3_aa: CASSLGLAGADTQYF
d_call: TRBD2
j_call: TRBJ2-3
v_call: TRBV7-9
clone_size: -

cdr3_nt: TGTGCCACCAGTGATTCGGGACAGGGAGGGGAGCAGTACTTC
cdr3_aa: CATSDSGQGGEQYF
d_call: TRBD1
j_call: TRBJ2-7
v_call: TRBV24-1
clone_size: -

cdr3_nt: TGCGCCAGCAGTGAGTCGGCCAGGGGCTGGGAGACCCAGTACTTC
cdr3_aa: CASSESARGWETQYF
d_call: -
j_call: TRBJ2-5
v_call: TRBV10-1
clone_size: -

cdr3_nt: TGTGCCAGTAGTATAGGGGAGGGGAGGGGGGCTGGGGCCAACGTCCTGACTTTC
cdr3_aa: CASSIGEGRGAGANVLTF
d_call: -
j_call: TRBJ2-6
v_call: TRBV19
clone_size: -

cdr3_nt: TGCGCCAGCAGTGAGTCTTGGGTCAGGCGCACCGGGGAGCTGTTTTTT
cdr3_aa: CASSESWVRRTGELFF
d_call: -
j_call: TRBJ2-2
v_call: TRBV10-1
clone_size: many

cdr3_nt: TGTGCCAGCAGCTTAGTGGGACAGGGAGACACTGAAGCTTTCTTT
cdr3_aa: CASSLVGQGDTEAFF
d_call: TRBD1
j_call: TRBJ1-1
v_call: TRBV7-2
clone_size: -

cdr3_nt: TGTGCCAGCAGGCTAAGCGGGCCTGTCTCCTACAATGAGCAGTTCTTC
cdr3_aa: CASRLSGPVSYNEQFF
d_call: -
j_call: TRBJ2-1
v_call: TRBV28
clone_size: -

cdr3_nt: TGTGCCAGCAGCTTAGGACCAGCGGGAGGGGACAATGAGCAGTTCTTC
cdr3_aa: CASSLGPAGGDNEQFF
d_call: TRBD2
j_call: TRBJ2-1
v_call: TRBV7-9
clone_size: once

cdr3_nt: TGTGCCTGGAGTGATGGGACTTCTAATTCACCCCTCCACTTT
cdr3_aa: CAWSDGTSNSPLHF
d_call: -
j_call: TRBJ1-6
v_call: TRBV30
clone_size: few

cdr3_nt: TGTGCCACCAGTCTCGGGGAAGCAGATACGCAGTATTTT
cdr3_aa: CATSLGEADTQYF
d_call: -
j_call: TRBJ2-3
v_call: TRBV24-1
clone_size: -

cdr3_nt: TGTGCCAGCAGCCTCGGGACAGGGCTGGATACGCAGTATTTT
cdr3_aa: CASSLGTGLDTQYF
d_call: TRBD1
j_call: TRBJ2-3
v_call: TRBV7-9
clone_size: -

cdr3_nt: TGTGCCAGCTCAAAGAATCAGGGCACCGATACGCAGTATTTT
cdr3_aa: CASSKNQGTDTQYF
d_call: -
j_call: TRBJ2-3
v_call: TRBV18
clone_size: -

cdr3_nt: TGTGCCAGCAGCTTCGGACTAACCTGGGGGGGGGAGCAGTTCTTC
cdr3_aa: CASSFGLTWGGEQFF
d_call: TRBD2
j_call: TRBJ2-1
v_call: TRBV5-4
clone_size: -

cdr3_nt: TGTGCCGGCACCTCAGGGGGTGTGATTAGCAATCAGCCCCAGCATTTT
cdr3_aa: CAGTSGGVISNQPQHF
d_call: TRBD1
j_call: TRBJ1-5
v_call: TRBV28
clone_size: -

cdr3_nt: TGTGCCAGTAGTATAGATGTGGGACTAGCGGGAGAGCCCGGTGAGCAGTTCTTC
cdr3_aa: CASSIDVGLAGEPGEQFF
d_call: TRBD2
j_call: TRBJ2-1
v_call: TRBV19
clone_size: few

cdr3_nt: TGCGCCAGCAGCTTGGAGACTAGCGGGACGAAGACCCAGTACTTC
cdr3_aa: CASSLETSGTKTQYF
d_call: TRBD2
j_call: TRBJ2-5
v_call: TRBV5-1
clone_size: -

cdr3_nt: TGTGCCAGCAGTGAAGCTCGGGGGATCACCTACAATGAGCAGTTCTTC
cdr3_aa: CASSEARGITYNEQFF
d_call: -
j_call: TRBJ2-1
v_call: TRBV2
clone_size: -

cdr3_nt: TGTGCCAGCTCACTCTCAACAGGGCTTAATGAAAAACTGTTTTTT
cdr3_aa: CASSLSTGLNEKLFF
d_call: -
j_call: TRBJ1-4
v_call: TRBV18
clone_size: -